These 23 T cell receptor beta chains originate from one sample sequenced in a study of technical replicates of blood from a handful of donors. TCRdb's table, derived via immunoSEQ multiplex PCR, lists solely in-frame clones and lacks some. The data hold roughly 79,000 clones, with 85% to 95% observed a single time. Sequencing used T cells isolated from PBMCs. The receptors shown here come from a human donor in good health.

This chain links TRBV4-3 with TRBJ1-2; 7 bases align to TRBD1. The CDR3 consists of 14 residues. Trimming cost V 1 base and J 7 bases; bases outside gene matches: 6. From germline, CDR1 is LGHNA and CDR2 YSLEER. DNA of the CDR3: TGCGCCAGCAGCCAAGTTGAGGGGGCCTCTGGCTACACCTTC. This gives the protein CASSQVEGASGYTF.

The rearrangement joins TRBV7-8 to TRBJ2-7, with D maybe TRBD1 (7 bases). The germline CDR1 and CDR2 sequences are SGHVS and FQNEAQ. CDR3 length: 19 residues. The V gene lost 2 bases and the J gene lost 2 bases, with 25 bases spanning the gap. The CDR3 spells CASSLPKDGVQGGTYEQYF. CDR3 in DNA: TGTGCCAGCAGCTTACCCAAAGATGGAGTTCAGGGGGGCACCTACGAGCAGTACTTC.

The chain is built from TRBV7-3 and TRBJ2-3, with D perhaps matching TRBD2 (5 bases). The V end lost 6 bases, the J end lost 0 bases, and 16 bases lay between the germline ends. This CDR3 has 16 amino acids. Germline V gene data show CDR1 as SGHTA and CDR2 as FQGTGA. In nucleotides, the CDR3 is TGTGCCAGCAGTCAAAAGAGCGGATCTAGCACAGATACGCAGTATTTT. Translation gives CASSQKSGSSTDTQYF.

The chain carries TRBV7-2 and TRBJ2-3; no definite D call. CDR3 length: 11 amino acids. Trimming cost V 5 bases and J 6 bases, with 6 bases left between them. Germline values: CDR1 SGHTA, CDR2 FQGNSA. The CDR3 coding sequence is TGTGCCAGCAGCCCCCGGGATACGCAGTATTTT. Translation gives CASSPRDTQYF.

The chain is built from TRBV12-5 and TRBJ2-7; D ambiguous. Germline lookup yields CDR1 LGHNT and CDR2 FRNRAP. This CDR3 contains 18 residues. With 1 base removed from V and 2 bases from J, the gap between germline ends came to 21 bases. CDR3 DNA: TGTGCTAGTGGTTTGGGACTGTTCGGTGAATTGCCCCCCTACGAGCAGTACTTC. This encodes CASGLGLFGELPPYEQYF.

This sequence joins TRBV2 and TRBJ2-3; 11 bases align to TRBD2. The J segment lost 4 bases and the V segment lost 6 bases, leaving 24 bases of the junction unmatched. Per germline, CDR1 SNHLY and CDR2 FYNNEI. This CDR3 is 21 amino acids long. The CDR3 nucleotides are TGTGCCAGCAGCACAGCGGAGGCTAGCGGGAGGTCTAGAGAAATCGCAGATACGCAGTATTTT. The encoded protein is CASSTAEASGRSREIADTQYF. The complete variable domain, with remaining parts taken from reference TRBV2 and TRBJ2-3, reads EPEVTQTPSHQVTQMGQEVILRCVPISNHLYFYWYRQILGQKVEFLVSFYNNEISEKSEIFDDQFSVERPDGSNFTLKIRSTKLEDSAMYFCASSTAEASGRSREIADTQYFGPGTRLTVL.

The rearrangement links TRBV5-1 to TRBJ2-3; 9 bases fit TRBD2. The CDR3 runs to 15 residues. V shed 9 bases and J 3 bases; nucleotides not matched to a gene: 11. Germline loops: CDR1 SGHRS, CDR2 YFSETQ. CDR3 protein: CATRRTSAITDTQYF. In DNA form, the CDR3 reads TGCGCCACTCGTAGGACTAGCGCTATTACAGATACGCAGTATTTT.

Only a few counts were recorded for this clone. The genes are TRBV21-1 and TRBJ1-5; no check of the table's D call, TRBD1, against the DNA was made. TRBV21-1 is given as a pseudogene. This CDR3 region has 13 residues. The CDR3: CASSKAHMQPQHF. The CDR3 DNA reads TGTGCCAGCAGCAAGGCCCACATGCAGCCCCAGCATTTT.

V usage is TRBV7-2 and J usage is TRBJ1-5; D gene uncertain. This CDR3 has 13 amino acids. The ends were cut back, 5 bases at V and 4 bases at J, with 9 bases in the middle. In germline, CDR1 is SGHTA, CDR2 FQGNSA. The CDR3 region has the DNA TGTGCCAGCAGCCTGCCGGGTAATCAGCCCCAGCATTTT. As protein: CASSLPGNQPQHF.

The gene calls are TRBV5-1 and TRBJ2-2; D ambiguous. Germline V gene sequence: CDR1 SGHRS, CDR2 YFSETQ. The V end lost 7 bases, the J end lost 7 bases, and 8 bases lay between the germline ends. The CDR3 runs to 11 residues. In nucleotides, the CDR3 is TGCGCCAGCGGAGAGGACGGGGAGCTGTTTTTT. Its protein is CASGEDGELFF.

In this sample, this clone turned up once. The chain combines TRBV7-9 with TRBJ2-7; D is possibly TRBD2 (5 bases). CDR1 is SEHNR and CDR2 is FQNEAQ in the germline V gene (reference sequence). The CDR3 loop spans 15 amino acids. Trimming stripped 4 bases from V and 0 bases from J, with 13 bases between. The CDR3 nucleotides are TGTGCCAGCAGCTCAAGGGAGTGGAGCTCCTACGAGCAGTACTTC. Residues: CASSSREWSSYEQYF.

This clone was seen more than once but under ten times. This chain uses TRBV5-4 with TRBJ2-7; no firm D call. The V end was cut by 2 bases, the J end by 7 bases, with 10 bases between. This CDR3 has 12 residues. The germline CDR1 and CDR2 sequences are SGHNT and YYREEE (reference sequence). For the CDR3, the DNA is TGTGCCAGCAGCTTCGGTCCTTCTGAGCAGTACTTC. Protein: CASSFGPSEQYF.

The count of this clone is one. The CDR3 reads CAISESTAYGYTF. CDR3 DNA sequence: TGTGCCATCAGTGAGTCGACAGCTTATGGCTACACCTTC. The chain joins TRBV10-3 to TRBJ1-2, with D maybe TRBD1 (5 bases). Trimming took off 0 bases at V and 5 bases at J, with 7 bases between the two ends. CDR1 and CDR2 from the germline V gene are ENHRY and SYGVKD. This CDR3 region has 13 residues.

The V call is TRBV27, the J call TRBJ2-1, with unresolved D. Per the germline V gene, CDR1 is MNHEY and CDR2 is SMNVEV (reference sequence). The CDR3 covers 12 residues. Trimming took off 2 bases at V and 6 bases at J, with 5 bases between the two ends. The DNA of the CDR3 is TGTGCCAGCAGTTTAGGAGCCAATGAGCAGTTCTTC. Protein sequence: CASSLGANEQFF.

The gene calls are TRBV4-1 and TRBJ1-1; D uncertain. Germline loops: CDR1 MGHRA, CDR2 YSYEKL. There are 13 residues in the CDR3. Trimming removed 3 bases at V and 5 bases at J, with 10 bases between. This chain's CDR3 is CASSQGGYTEAFF. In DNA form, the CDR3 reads TGCGCCAGCAGCCAGGGAGGTTATACTGAAGCTTTCTTT.

The CDR3 loop reads CASSFTGTGSGEQYF. CDR3 in DNA: TGCGCCAGCAGCTTTACCGGGACAGGGAGTGGCGAGCAGTACTTC. The chain uses TRBV5-1 and TRBJ2-7; 9 nucleotides match TRBD1. With 2 bases clipped from V and 6 bases from J, the junction kept 9 bases outside the gene matches. CDR1 and CDR2 (germline): SGHRS, YFSETQ. This CDR3 contains 15 residues.

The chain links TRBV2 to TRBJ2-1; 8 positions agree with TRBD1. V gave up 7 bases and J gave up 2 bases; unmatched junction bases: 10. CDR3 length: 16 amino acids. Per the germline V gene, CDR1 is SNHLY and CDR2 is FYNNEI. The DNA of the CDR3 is TGTGCCAGCAACAACGTAGGGACAGGCCCCTACAATGAGCAGTTCTTC. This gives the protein CASNNVGTGPYNEQFF.

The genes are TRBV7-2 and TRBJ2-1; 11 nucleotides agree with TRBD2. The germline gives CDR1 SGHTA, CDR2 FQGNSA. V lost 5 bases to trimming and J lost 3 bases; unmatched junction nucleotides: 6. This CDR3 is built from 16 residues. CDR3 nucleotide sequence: TGTGCCAGCAGCCGCTTAGCGGGAGGGCGCTACAATGAGCAGTTCTTC. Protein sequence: CASSRLAGGRYNEQFF.

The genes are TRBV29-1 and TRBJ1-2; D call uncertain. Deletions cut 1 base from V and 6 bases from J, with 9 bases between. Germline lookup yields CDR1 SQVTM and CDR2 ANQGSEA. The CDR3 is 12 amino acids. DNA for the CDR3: TGCAGCGTTGAAGGGGAGCTGGATGGCTACACCTTC. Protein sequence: CSVEGELDGYTF.

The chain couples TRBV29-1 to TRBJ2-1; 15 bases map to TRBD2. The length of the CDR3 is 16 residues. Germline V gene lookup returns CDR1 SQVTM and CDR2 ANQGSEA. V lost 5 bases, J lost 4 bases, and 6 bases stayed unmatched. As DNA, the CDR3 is TGCAGCGTTACCGGACTAGCGGGAGGGCAATACAATGAGCAGTTCTTC. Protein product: CSVTGLAGGQYNEQFF.

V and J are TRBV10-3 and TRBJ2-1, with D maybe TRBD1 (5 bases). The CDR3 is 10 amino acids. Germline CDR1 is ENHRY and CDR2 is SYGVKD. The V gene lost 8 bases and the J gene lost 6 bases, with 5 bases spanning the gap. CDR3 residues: CAIDSNEQFF. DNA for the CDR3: TGTGCCATCGACAGCAATGAGCAGTTCTTC.

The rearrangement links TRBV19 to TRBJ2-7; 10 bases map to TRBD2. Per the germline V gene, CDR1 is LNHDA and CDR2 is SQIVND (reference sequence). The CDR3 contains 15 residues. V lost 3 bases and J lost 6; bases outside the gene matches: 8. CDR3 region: CASSIQAGGFGEQYF. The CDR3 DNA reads TGTGCCAGTAGTATTCAAGCGGGAGGGTTTGGCGAGCAGTACTTC.

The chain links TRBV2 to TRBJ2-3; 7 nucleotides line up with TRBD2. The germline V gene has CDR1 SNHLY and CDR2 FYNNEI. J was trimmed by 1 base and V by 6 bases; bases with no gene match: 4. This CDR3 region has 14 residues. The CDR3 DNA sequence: TGTGCCAGCAGGCGGGAGAGCCGCACAGATACGCAGTATTTT. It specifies CASRRESRTDTQYF.